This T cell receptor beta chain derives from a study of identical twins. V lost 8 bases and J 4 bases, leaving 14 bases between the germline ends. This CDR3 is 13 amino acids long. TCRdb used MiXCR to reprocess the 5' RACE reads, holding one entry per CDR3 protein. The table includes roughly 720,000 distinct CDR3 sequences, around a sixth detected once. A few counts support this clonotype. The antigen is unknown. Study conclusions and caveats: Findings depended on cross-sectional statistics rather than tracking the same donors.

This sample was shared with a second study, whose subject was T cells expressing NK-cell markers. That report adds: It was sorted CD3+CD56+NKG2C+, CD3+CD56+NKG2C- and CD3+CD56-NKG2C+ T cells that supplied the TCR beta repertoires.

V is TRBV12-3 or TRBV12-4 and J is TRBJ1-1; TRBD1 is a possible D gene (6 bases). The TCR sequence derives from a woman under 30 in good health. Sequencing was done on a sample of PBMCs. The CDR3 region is CASGNREGTEAFF. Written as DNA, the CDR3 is TGTGCCAGCGGCAACAGGGAGGGCACTGAAGCTTTCTTT.